Listed here are 2 T cell receptor beta chains from one sample, sequenced in a study of shared T cell receptors in the human thymus. Measured with immunoSEQ multiplex PCR; TCRdb has only the in-frame clones, and not every one. The sample holds approximately 760,000 clones, 80% to 90% seen once. These data also featured in a second study, about human thymus T cells.

The sample consisted of thymocytes. The source is a girl under three years old with a congenital heart defect.

J is TRBJ1-6 and V is TRBV4-1; 7 bases line up with TRBD1. The germline V gene has CDR1 MGHRA and CDR2 YSYEKL. There are 17 residues in the CDR3. Trimming cost V 2 bases and J 8 bases; bases outside gene matches: 12. The CDR3 protein is CASSQRHPRGDDSPLHF. In DNA form, the CDR3 reads TGCGCCAGCAGCCAAAGACACCCCAGGGGGGATGATTCACCCCTCCACTTT.

V and J are TRBV29-1 and TRBJ2-7, with D uncertain. Germline assignment: CDR1 SQVTM and CDR2 ANQGSEA. The V end was cut by 4 bases, the J end by 6 bases, with 10 bases between. The CDR3 has 11 residues. CDR3 DNA: TGCAGCGTTGGCCGTGCAGGCGAGCAGTACTTC. Amino acid sequence: CSVGRAGEQYF.